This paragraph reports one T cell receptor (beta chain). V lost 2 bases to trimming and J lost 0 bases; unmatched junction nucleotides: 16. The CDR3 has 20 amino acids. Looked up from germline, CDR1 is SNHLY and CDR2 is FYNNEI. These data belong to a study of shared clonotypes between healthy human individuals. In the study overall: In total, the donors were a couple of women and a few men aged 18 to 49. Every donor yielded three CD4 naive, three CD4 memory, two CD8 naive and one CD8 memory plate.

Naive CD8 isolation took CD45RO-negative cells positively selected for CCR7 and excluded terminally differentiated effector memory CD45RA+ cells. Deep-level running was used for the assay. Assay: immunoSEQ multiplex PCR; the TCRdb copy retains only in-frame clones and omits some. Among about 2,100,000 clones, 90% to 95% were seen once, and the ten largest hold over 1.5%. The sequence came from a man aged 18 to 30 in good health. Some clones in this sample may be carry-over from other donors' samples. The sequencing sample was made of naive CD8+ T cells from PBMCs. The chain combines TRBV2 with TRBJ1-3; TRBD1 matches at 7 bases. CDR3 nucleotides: TGTGCCAGCAGTGAACCATCACTTGGGGACAGTGCGGGCTCTGGAAACACCATATATTTT. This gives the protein CASSEPSLGDSAGSGNTIYF.